This TCR beta chain was captured by sequencing in a study of graft-versus-host responses after intestinal transplantation. Investigators treated the graft tissue so that it released intraepithelial and lamina propria lymphocytes. Assay: immunoSEQ multiplex PCR; the TCRdb copy retains only in-frame clones and omits some. This sample has tens of thousands of clones, with 75% to 90% found just once. V was shortened by 3 bases and J by 11 bases, with 7 bases between the two germline ends. CDR3 length: 10 amino acids. Germline CDR1 is MNHNS and CDR2 is SASEGT. V and J are TRBV6-1 and TRBJ1-1, with no clear D. Specimen: ileum tissue, collected more than 350 days after transplant. The TCR originated in a human patient who received an intestinal transplant, so some T cells may come from the graft donor. CDR3 sequence (DNA): TGTGCCAGCAGTGACTTTTGTGCTTTCTTT. Amino acid sequence: CASSDFCAFF.